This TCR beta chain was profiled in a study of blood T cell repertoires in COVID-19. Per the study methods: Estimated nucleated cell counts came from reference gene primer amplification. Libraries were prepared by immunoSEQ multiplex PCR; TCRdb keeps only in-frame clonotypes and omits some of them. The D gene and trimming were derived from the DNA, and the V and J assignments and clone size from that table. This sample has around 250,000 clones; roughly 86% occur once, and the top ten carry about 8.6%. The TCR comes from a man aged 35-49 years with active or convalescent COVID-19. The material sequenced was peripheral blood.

This CDR3 reads CASRNRGSNEKLFF. CDR3 nucleotides: TGTGCCAGCAGGAACAGGGGTTCTAATGAAAAACTGTTTTTT. This sequence joins TRBV25-1 and TRBJ1-4, with 7 bases identical to TRBD1. J gave up 3 bases and V 6 bases, and 4 bases lay outside the gene matches. Germline CDR1 MGHDK, CDR2 SYGVNS. There are 14 residues in the CDR3.